The clone carrying this T cell receptor (beta chain) was counted only a few times. Its specificity is unknown. This entry belongs to a study of T-cell reconstitution after alpha-beta-depleted transplantation in children. Trimming removed 3 bases from V and 1 base from J, with 16 bases in between. The germline V gene has CDR1 DFQATT and CDR2 SNEGSKA (reference sequence). The CDR3 runs to 15 residues. The TCRbeta library incorporated unique molecular identifiers. One entry per CDR3 protein results from TCRdb running MiXCR on the PCR reads. The sample yields over 400,000 distinct CDR3 sequences, over 40% seen once. Study-wide findings and caveats: By about two months after transplant, alpha-beta T cells reportedly arose from several hundred graft clones that had expanded. Some patients' high day-60 TCRbeta diversity was traced to surviving recipient T cells and thymic progenitors. T cells produced anew were the main source of T-cell counts and diversity one year after transplant.

This clonotype was sampled from a girl aged 2 to 10 with aplastic anemia, due to receive a stem cell transplant. J is TRBJ2-7 and V is TRBV20-1; D perhaps matches TRBD1 (6 bases). The source was PBMCs, collected before TCRalphabeta/CD19-depleted stem cell transplant. The CDR3 region has the DNA TGCAGTGCTAGGGTAAAACGGGACATTTCCTACGAGCAGTACTTC. It specifies CSARVKRDISYEQYF.